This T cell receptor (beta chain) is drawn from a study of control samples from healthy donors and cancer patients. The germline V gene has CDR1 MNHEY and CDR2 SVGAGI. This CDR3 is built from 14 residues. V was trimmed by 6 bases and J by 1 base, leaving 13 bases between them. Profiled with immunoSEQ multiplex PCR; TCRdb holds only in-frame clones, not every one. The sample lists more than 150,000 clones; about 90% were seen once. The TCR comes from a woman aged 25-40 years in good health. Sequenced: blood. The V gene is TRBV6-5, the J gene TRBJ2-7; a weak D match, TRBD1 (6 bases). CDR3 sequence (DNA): TGTGCCAGCAGACAGGGTTCCTATTCCTACGAGCAGTACTTC. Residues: CASRQGSYSYEQYF.